A single sample gave rise to the 20 T cell receptor beta chains below, sequenced in a study of OX40 agonist ivuxolimab in advanced cancers. Data came from immunoSEQ multiplex PCR; TCRdb stores just in-frame clones and leaves some out. The sample has approximately 17,000 clones, about four fifths seen once. The specimen was CD4+ or CD8+ T cells sorted from blood, collected in a trial of the OX40 agonist ivuxolimab. These receptors came from an adult with an advanced solid tumor such as melanoma, head and neck, liver or kidney cancer.

The chain recombines TRBV7-9 with TRBJ2-1; the match to TRBD1 covers 7 bases. From germline, CDR1 is SEHNR and CDR2 FQNEAQ (reference sequence). The CDR3 extends over 12 amino acids. V shed 5 bases and J 9 bases; nucleotides not matched to a gene: 4. The CDR3 sequence is CASSLGTVEQFF. CDR3 bases: TGTGCCAGCAGCCTAGGGACAGTTGAGCAGTTCTTC.

The chain couples TRBV7-3 to TRBJ1-6; perhaps TRBD1 as D (5 bases). The ends were cut back, 2 bases at V and 9 bases at J, with 11 bases in the middle. Germline assignment: CDR1 SGHTA and CDR2 FQGTGA. This CDR3 spans 14 amino acids. The CDR3 DNA reads TGTGCCAGCAGCTTATCACAGGAGGGTTCACCCCTCCACTTT. Translated, it gives CASSLSQEGSPLHF.

The J gene is TRBJ2-1, the V gene TRBV13; 9 bases fit TRBD1. Germline V lookup: CDR1 PRHDT, CDR2 FYEKMQ (reference sequence). The CDR3 spans 15 residues. The V gene end was trimmed by 5 bases and the J gene end by 5 bases; junction bases not matched to a gene: 7. The CDR3 DNA is TGTGCCAGCAGCCATAGGTGGGACAGGGACAATGAGCAGTTCTTC. Translation gives CASSHRWDRDNEQFF.

The chain carries TRBV11-1 and TRBJ1-2; D uncertain. This CDR3 comprises 12 residues. The V and J ends lost 0 bases and 1 base respectively, with 0 bases between them. Germline V gene sequence: CDR1 SGHAT, CDR2 FQDESV (reference sequence). CDR3 protein: CASSLANYGYTF. CDR3 DNA sequence: TGTGCCAGCAGCTTAGCTAACTATGGCTACACCTTC.

This chain uses TRBV5-1 with TRBJ1-1, with D perhaps TRBD1 (5 bases). Germline CDR1 SGHRS, CDR2 YFSETQ. Trimming cost V 0 bases and J 0 bases, with 12 bases left between them. CDR3 length: 16 residues. The CDR3 here is CASSLDSGGLNTEAFF. The CDR3 DNA reads TGCGCCAGCAGCTTGGATTCGGGGGGGTTGAACACTGAAGCTTTCTTT. The full variable domain, completed using reference TRBV5-1 and TRBJ1-1, is KAGVTQTPRYLIKTRGQQVTLSCSPISGHRSVSWYQQTPGQGLQFLFEYFSETQRNKGNFPGRFSGRQFSNSRSEMNVSTLELGDSALYLCASSLDSGGLNTEAFFGQGTRLTVV.

The chain links TRBV28 to TRBJ1-5, with D perhaps TRBD1 (6 bases). The CDR3 length is 15 residues. Germline V CDR1 and CDR2: MDHEN, SYDVKM. V was clipped by 4 bases and J by 1 base, with 11 bases between them. The CDR3 sequence is CASSYSGTSNQPQHF. The CDR3 DNA is TGTGCCAGCAGTTATAGTGGGACAAGCAATCAGCCCCAGCATTTT.

The chain combines TRBV6-4 with TRBJ1-6; 7 bases match TRBD1. The V gene's germline CDR1 is MRHNA and CDR2 SNTAGT. After removal of 8 bases from V and 7 bases from J, the junction contained 8 bases not matched to a gene. This CDR3 is 14 amino acids long. The CDR3 sequence is CASSGDSGNSPLHF. The CDR3 nucleotides read TGTGCCAGCTCCGGGGACAGCGGAAATTCACCCCTCCACTTT.

This sequence joins TRBV28 and TRBJ2-1; TRBD2 agrees at 16 bases. Losses at the gene ends were 2 bases for V and 0 bases for J; bases not matched to a gene: 7. The CDR3 is 20 residues long. Per the germline V gene, CDR1 is MDHEN and CDR2 is SYDVKM. CDR3 sequence (DNA): TGTGCCAGCAGTTTAGGGACGGGACTAGCGGGAGGGCCCTCCTACAATGAGCAGTTCTTC. Its translation: CASSLGTGLAGGPSYNEQFF.

This clone appeared a single time. The chain employs TRBV19 and TRBJ1-2; D unclear. V lost 5 bases and J lost 7, with 14 bases in between. Germline V gives CDR1 LNHDA, CDR2 SQIVND (reference sequence). CDR3 size: 13 residues. CDR3 sequence: CASSSQDRAGYTF. Written as DNA, the CDR3 is TGTGCCAGTAGTTCCCAGGACCGGGCTGGCTACACCTTC.

In nucleotides, the CDR3 is TGTGCCAGCAGCTCGCCACAGGGGACTAGCGCCTACAATGAGCAGTTCTTC. It encodes CASSSPQGTSAYNEQFF. This rearrangement joins TRBV7-3 to TRBJ2-1; 10 positions agree with TRBD2. CDR3 length equals 17 residues. The J segment lost 2 bases and the V segment lost 4 bases, leaving 8 bases of the junction unmatched. CDR1 SGHTA and CDR2 FQGTGA come from the germline V gene.

The chain couples TRBV6-4 to TRBJ2-2, with D perhaps TRBD1 or TRBD2 (5 bases each). CDR3 size: 14 residues. Germline V gene data show CDR1 as MRHNA and CDR2 as SNTAGT. The V end was cut by 6 bases, the J end by 8 bases, with 16 bases between. Here the CDR3 DNA reads TGTGCCAGCAGGAGGGACGGGACGCATGGGGAGCTGTTTTTT. This encodes CASRRDGTHGELFF.

This clone was recorded only once. This chain joins TRBV6-5 and TRBJ1-1, with a tentative D call TRBD1 (5 bases). Germline CDR1 reads MNHEY; CDR2 reads SVGAGI. V lost 10 bases and J 2 bases, leaving 14 bases between the germline ends. This CDR3 contains 13 residues. CDR3 amino acids: CATKRGTNTEAFF. The CDR3 DNA reads TGTGCCACCAAGAGAGGGACCAACACTGAAGCTTTCTTT.

This chain uses TRBV28 with TRBJ2-7; tentatively, D is TRBD1 (5 bases). The CDR3 loop spans 13 amino acids. With 9 bases removed from V and 2 bases from J, the gap between germline ends came to 14 bases. Germline CDR1 and CDR2: MDHEN and SYDVKM. As DNA, the CDR3 is TGTGCCAGTTCGAGAACAGGCCCCTACGAGCAGTACTTC. Encoded protein: CASSRTGPYEQYF. Full variable domain (outside the CDR3, taken from reference TRBV28 and TRBJ2-7): DVKVTQSSRYLVKRTGEKVFLECVQDMDHENMFWYRQDPGLGLRLIYFSYDVKMKEKGDIPEGYSVSREKKERFSLILESASTNQTSMYLCASSRTGPYEQYFGPGTRLTVT.

V is TRBV27 and J is TRBJ1-5; maybe TRBD1 (5 bases). The germline V and J ends were trimmed by 5 bases and 2 bases, with 16 bases remaining between them. The CDR3 is made up of 16 amino acids. Looked up from germline, CDR1 is MNHEY and CDR2 is SMNVEV (reference sequence). CDR3 bases: TGTGCCAGCAGTGCCCCCCGGGTGGGGGGCAATCAGCCCCAGCATTTT. Its translation is CASSAPRVGGNQPQHF.

J is TRBJ1-4 and V is TRBV9, with a weak D call TRBD1 (6 bases). The V and J ends lost 3 bases and 6 bases respectively, with 15 bases between them. This CDR3 is 15 amino acids long. Germline V gene lookup returns CDR1 SGDLS and CDR2 YYNGEE. The CDR3 here is CASSARGGTDEKLFF. The CDR3 nucleotides are TGTGCCAGCAGCGCCCGAGGGGGGACGGATGAAAAACTGTTTTTT.

The chain combines TRBV14 with TRBJ2-5; 7 positions match TRBD2. The J call is uncertain, as TRBJ2-7 better fits the DNA end. Germline V lookup: CDR1 SGHDN, CDR2 FVKESK. The CDR3 totals 15 residues. The CDR3 DNA follows: TGTGCCAGCAGCCACCCGGGACTAAAATTTCCCGAGCAGTACTTC. The encoded protein is CASSHPGLKFPEQYF.

V and J are TRBV15 and TRBJ1-1, with D perhaps matching TRBD1 (6 bases). The length of the CDR3 is 14 residues. Trimming shortened V by 0 bases and J by 1 base, and 6 bases separated the two germline ends. The germline V gene encodes CDR1 LNHNV and CDR2 YYDKDF (reference sequence). The CDR3 here is CATSRDRGNTEAFF. The CDR3 DNA sequence: TGTGCCACCAGCAGAGACAGGGGGAACACTGAAGCTTTCTTT.

The J gene is TRBJ1-6, the V gene TRBV19, with 9 nucleotides matching TRBD1. J gave up 8 bases and V 3 bases, and 2 bases lay outside the gene matches. Germline assignment: CDR1 LNHDA and CDR2 SQIVND (reference sequence). This CDR3 contains 14 residues. The CDR3 nucleotides read TGTGCCAGTAGTATCCGGACAGGGGATTCACCCCTCCACTTT. Translating it yields CASSIRTGDSPLHF.

The chain uses TRBV15 and TRBJ2-2, with D possibly TRBD1 on 6 matching bases. Trimming pared 0 bases from V and 4 bases from J, leaving 15 bases between. The CDR3 loop spans 17 amino acids. CDR1 and CDR2 from the germline V gene are LNHNV and YYDKDF (reference sequence). The CDR3, as DNA: TGTGCCACCAGCAGAGAAGTCGTCAGGGGCATCACCGGGGAGCTGTTTTTT. Its translation: CATSREVVRGITGELFF.

This clone was found a few times. The chain links TRBV2 to TRBJ2-7; the D is unclear. V was cut by 4 bases and J by 0 bases, with 10 bases left in between. The CDR3 runs 14 residues. The germline CDR1 and CDR2 sequences are SNHLY and FYNNEI. CDR3 sequence reads: CASSVRRDSYEQYF. CDR3 DNA sequence: TGTGCCAGCAGTGTTCGAAGAGACTCCTACGAGCAGTACTTC.